Listed here are 14 T cell receptor beta chains from one sample, sequenced in a study of shared clonotypes between healthy human individuals. CD45RO-negative, CCR7-selected cells formed the naive CD8 fraction, which excluded terminally differentiated effector memory CD45RA+ cells. Assay used: immunoSEQ multiplex PCR; TCRdb lists only in-frame clones, some missing. The sample comprises around 1,900,000 clones, about 94% of which are singletons, and 1.5% to 2% rests with the top ten. What was sequenced was naive CD8+ T cells from PBMCs. The receptors derive from a man aged 18 to 29 in good health. Some clones in this sample may be carry-over from other donors' samples.

The chain is built from TRBV9 and TRBJ2-7; 8 nucleotides line up with TRBD1. Germline CDR1 and CDR2: SGDLS and YYNGEE. The CDR3 runs 14 residues. Trimming cost V 3 bases and J 2 bases; bases outside gene matches: 4. CDR3 sequence (DNA): TGTGCCAGCAGCGAGGACAGGGCTGCCTACGAGCAGTACTTC. This encodes CASSEDRAAYEQYF.

This chain connects TRBV5-4 to TRBJ2-1; D remains unclear. Germline CDR1 SGHNT, CDR2 YYREEE (reference sequence). This CDR3 is built from 13 residues. V gave up 4 bases and J gave up 12 bases, with 17 bases separating them. The CDR3 DNA reads TGTGCCAGCAGCGGTAGTGACGCGATGGGGCAGTTCTTC. This gives the protein CASSGSDAMGQFF.

About this clone: Other DNA sequences in the same sample also yield this CDR3. The chain is built from TRBV10-3 and TRBJ1-5; D uncertain. V shed 2 bases and J shed 0 bases, with 5 bases lying between them. Germline assignment: CDR1 ENHRY and CDR2 SYGVKD. The CDR3 totals 14 residues. The CDR3 DNA sequence: TGTGCCATCAGTGAGGGTTATAGCAATCAGCCCCAGCATTTT. This gives the protein CAISEGYSNQPQHF.

The chain couples TRBV7-9 to TRBJ2-5; no clear D. The length of the CDR3 is 13 residues. Per the germline V gene, CDR1 is SEHNR and CDR2 is FQNEAQ (reference sequence). Trimming took off 5 bases at V and 5 bases at J, with 12 bases between the two ends. CDR3 in amino acids: CASSPLRLETQYF. In DNA, the CDR3 is TGTGCCAGCAGCCCCCTGAGACTGGAGACCCAGTACTTC. Variable domain in full (rest from reference TRBV7-9 and TRBJ2-5): DTGVSQNPRHKITKRGQNVTFRCDPISEHNRLYWYRQTLGQGPEFLTYFQNEAQLEKSRLLSDRFSAERPKGSFSTLEIQRTEQGDSAMYLCASSPLRLETQYFGPGTRLLVL.

The V call is TRBV9, the J call TRBJ2-7, with a tentative D call TRBD2 (5 bases). Trimming removed 3 bases from V and 1 base from J, with 11 bases in between. Germline loops: CDR1 SGDLS, CDR2 YYNGEE. This CDR3 is built from 14 residues. The CDR3 DNA reads as TGTGCCAGCAGCGCCGGTAGCGAGTCCTACGAGCAGTACTTC. The encoded protein is CASSAGSESYEQYF.

V gene TRBV19 combines with J gene TRBJ1-1, with D tentatively TRBD1 (6 bases). Germline V gene sequence: CDR1 LNHDA, CDR2 SQIVND (reference sequence). Between the trimmed V and J ends, which lost 7 bases and 2 bases, there was a span of 11 bases. There are 13 residues in the CDR3. This CDR3 is CASMTGGNTEAFF. CDR3 DNA sequence: TGTGCCAGTATGACAGGAGGAAACACTGAAGCTTTCTTT.

Concerning this clone itself: Other DNA sequences from this sample encode an identical CDR3 as well. This rearrangement joins TRBV7-9 to TRBJ2-7, with D unresolved. Trimming stripped 2 bases from V and 2 bases from J, with 4 bases between. CDR3 length: 12 amino acids. Germline values: CDR1 SEHNR, CDR2 FQNEAQ (reference sequence). The CDR3 coding sequence is TGTGCCAGCAGCTTACAAACCTACGAGCAGTACTTC. It encodes CASSLQTYEQYF.

The V and J genes are TRBV27 and TRBJ1-2, with 7 bases fitting TRBD1. CDR3 length: 15 amino acids. Trimming cost V 6 bases and J 5 bases; bases outside gene matches: 12. Germline CDR1 and CDR2: MNHEY and SMNVEV (reference sequence). DNA of the CDR3: TGTGCCAGCAGCCCACAGGGGCTTGGGATTTATGGCTACACCTTC. This gives the protein CASSPQGLGIYGYTF.

This rearrangement joins TRBV9 to TRBJ1-1, with D tentatively TRBD1 (6 bases). Per germline, CDR1 SGDLS and CDR2 YYNGEE. The CDR3 sequence is 13 residues long. With 0 bases removed from V and 9 bases from J, the gap between germline ends came to 12 bases. The CDR3 coding sequence is TGTGCCAGCAGCGTAGACAGGGAGGCAAAAGCTTTCTTT. It specifies CASSVDREAKAFF.

The chain uses TRBV21-1 and TRBJ2-7; TRBD2 was called by the table and not checked on the DNA. TRBV21-1 is described as a pseudogene. The CDR3 runs to 12 residues. CDR3 bases: TGTGCCACGGACTATCTGGACAACGAGCAGTACTTC. Its protein is CATDYLDNEQYF.

The V and J genes are TRBV7-9 and TRBJ2-2; D could derive from TRBD1 or TRBD2 (5 bases each). CDR1 is SEHNR, CDR2 FQNEAQ, per germline (reference sequence). The V gene lost 2 bases and the J gene lost 7 bases, with 14 bases spanning the gap. The CDR3 length is 15 residues. The chain's CDR3 is CASSLPRDAFGELFF. The DNA of the CDR3 is TGTGCCAGCAGCTTACCCCGGGACGCATTCGGGGAGCTGTTTTTT.

This clone has a single count. The V call is TRBV7-8, the J call TRBJ1-1, with TRBD1 matching 10 bases. The CDR3 is made up of 17 amino acids. Trimming at V came to 1 base and at J to 1 base, leaving 6 bases not matched to a gene. CDR1 is SGHVS, CDR2 FQNEAQ, per germline. In DNA, the CDR3 is TGTGCCAGCAGCTTAGAGGGACAGGGGATTTCGAACACTGAAGCTTTCTTT. This encodes CASSLEGQGISNTEAFF.

This clone was found a few times. V is TRBV9 and J is TRBJ2-2; D is perhaps TRBD1 or TRBD2 (5 bases each). The germline V gene encodes CDR1 SGDLS and CDR2 YYNGEE. V was trimmed by 2 bases and J by 4 bases, leaving 21 bases between them. This CDR3 region has 18 residues. CDR3 in amino acids: CASSVSPKGRSSTGELFF. The CDR3 DNA sequence: TGTGCCAGCAGCGTCTCCCCCAAGGGACGGTCGTCCACCGGGGAGCTGTTTTTT.

The rearrangement uses TRBV27 and TRBJ1-2; 8 bases map to TRBD1. Germline values: CDR1 MNHEY, CDR2 SMNVEV (reference sequence). V lost 8 bases, J lost 6 bases, and 11 bases stayed unmatched. The CDR3 extends over 14 amino acids. CDR3 sequence (DNA): TGTGCCAGCCAGCCTCAGGGGGCGGCCGATGGCTACACCTTC. This translates into CASQPQGAADGYTF.